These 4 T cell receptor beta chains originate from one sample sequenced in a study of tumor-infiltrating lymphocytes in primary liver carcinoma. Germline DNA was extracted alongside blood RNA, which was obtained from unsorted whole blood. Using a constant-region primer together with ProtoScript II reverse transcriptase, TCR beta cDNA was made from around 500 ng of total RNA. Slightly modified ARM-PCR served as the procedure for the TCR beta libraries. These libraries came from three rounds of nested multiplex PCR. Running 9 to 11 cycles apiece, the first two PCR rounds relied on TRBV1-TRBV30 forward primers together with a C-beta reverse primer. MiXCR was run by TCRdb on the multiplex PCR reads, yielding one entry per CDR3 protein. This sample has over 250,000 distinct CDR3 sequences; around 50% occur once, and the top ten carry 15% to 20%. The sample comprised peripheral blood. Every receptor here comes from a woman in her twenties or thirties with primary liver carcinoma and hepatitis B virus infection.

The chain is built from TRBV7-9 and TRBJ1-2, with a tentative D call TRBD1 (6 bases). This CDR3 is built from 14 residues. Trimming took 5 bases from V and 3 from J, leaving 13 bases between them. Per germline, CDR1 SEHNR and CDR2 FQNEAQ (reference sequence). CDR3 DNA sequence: TGTGCCAGCAGCCCTGGATGGACAGACTATGGCTACACCTTC. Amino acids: CASSPGWTDYGYTF.

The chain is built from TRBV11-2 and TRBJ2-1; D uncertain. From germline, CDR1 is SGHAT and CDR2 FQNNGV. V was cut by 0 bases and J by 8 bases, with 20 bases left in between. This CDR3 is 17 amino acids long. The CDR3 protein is CASSLDQPGWGTDEQFF. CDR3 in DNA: TGTGCCAGCAGCTTAGACCAGCCTGGCTGGGGAACAGATGAGCAGTTCTTC.

As DNA, the CDR3 is TGCAGCCCCAGACCGAAAGGCGAGCAGTACTTC. It specifies CSPRPKGEQYF. This rearrangement joins TRBV29-1 to TRBJ2-7, with D unresolved. The V end lost 8 bases, the J end lost 6 bases, and 14 bases lay between the germline ends. CDR3 length: 11 amino acids. CDR1 and CDR2 from the germline V gene are SQVTM and ANQGSEA.

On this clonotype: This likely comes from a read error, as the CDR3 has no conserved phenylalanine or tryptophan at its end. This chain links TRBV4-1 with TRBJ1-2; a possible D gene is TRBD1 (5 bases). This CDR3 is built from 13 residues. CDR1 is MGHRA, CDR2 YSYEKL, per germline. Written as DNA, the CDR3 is TGCGCCAGCAGCCAAGGACAGCTATATGGTTACACCTCC. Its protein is CASSQGQLYGYTS.